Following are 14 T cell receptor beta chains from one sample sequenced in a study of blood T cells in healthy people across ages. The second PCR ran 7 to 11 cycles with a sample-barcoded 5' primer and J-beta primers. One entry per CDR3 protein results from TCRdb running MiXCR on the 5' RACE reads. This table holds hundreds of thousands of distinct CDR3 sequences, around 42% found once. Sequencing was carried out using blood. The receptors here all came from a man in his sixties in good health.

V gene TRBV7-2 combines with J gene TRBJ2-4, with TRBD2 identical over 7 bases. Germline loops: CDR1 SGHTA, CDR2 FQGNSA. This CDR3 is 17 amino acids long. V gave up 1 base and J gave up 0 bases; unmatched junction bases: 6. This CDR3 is CASSLEVGGLAKNIQYF. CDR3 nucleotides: TGTGCCAGCAGCTTAGAGGTGGGAGGGTTAGCCAAAAACATTCAGTACTTC.

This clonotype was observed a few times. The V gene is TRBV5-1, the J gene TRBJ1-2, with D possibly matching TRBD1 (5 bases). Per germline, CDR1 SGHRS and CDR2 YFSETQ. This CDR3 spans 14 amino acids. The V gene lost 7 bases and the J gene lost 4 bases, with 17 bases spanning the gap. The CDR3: CASFDGDQPYGYTF. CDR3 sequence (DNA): TGCGCCAGCTTCGATGGGGACCAACCCTATGGCTACACCTTC. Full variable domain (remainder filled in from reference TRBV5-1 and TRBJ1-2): KAGVTQTPRYLIKTRGQQVTLSCSPISGHRSVSWYQQTPGQGLQFLFEYFSETQRNKGNFPGRFSGRQFSNSRSEMNVSTLELGDSALYLCASFDGDQPYGYTFGSGTRLTVV.

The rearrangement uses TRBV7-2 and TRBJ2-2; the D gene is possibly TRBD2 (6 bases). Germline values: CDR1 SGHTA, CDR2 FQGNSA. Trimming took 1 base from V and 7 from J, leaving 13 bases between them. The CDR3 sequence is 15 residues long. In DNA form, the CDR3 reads TGTGCCAGCAGCTTAGTCGGAGGGGCTGGCGGGGAGCTGTTTTTT. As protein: CASSLVGGAGGELFF.

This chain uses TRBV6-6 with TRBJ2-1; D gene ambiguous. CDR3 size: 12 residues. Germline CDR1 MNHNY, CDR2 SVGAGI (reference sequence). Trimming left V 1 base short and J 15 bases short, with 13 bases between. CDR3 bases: TGTGCCAGCAGTTACTTAGCCAGCCAAATGTTCTTC. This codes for CASSYLASQMFF.

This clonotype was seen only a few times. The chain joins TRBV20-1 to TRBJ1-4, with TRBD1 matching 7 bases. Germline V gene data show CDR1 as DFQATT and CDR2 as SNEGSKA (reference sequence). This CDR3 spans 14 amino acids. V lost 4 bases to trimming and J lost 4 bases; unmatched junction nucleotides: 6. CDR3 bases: TGCAGTGCTACATCCGGGACAGATAATGAAAAACTGTTTTTT. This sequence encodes CSATSGTDNEKLFF.

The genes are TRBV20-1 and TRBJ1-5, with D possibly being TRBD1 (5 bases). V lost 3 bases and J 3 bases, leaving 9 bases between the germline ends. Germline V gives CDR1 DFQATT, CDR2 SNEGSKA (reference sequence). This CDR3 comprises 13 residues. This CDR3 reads CSASRRDNQPQHF. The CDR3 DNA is TGCAGTGCTAGTCGCAGGGACAATCAGCCCCAGCATTTT.

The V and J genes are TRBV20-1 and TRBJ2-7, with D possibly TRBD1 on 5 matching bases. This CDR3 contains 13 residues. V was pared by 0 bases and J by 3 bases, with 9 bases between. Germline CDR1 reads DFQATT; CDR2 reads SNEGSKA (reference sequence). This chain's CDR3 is CSARDLDIYEQYF. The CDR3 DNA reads TGCAGTGCTAGAGATCTGGACATCTACGAGCAGTACTTC.

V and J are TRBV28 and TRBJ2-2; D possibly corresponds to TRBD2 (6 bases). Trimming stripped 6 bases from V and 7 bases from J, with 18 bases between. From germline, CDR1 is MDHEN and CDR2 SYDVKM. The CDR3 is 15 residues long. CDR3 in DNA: TGTGCCAGCAGAACGCGAGGCGGGGTAGGCGGGGAGCTGTTTTTT. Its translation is CASRTRGGVGGELFF.

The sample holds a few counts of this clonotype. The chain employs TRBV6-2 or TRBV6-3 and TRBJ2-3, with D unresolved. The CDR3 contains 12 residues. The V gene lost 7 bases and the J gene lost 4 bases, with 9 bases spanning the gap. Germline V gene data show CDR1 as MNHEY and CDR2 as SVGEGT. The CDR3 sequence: CASKTAPDTQYF. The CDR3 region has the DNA TGTGCCAGCAAGACGGCCCCAGATACGCAGTATTTT.

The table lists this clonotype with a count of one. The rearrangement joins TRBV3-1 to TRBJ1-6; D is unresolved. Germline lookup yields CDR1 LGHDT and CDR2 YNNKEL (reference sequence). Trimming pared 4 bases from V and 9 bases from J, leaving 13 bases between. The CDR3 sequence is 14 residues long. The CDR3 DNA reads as TGTGCCAGCAGCCGGGCACCTTCTTCTTCACCCCTCCACTTT. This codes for CASSRAPSSSPLHF.

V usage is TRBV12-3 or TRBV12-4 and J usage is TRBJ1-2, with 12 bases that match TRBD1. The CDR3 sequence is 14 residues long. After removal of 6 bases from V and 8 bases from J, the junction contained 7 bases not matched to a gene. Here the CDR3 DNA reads TGTGCCAGCAGCCGGGGACAGGGGGCAAGGGGCTACACCTTC. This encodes CASSRGQGARGYTF.

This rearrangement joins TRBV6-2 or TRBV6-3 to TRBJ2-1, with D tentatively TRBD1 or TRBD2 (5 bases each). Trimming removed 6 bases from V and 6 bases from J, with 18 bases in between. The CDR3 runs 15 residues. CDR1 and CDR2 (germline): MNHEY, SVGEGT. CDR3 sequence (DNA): TGTGCCAGCAGGAAGGGACCCTCAGCGGTCAATGAGCAGTTCTTC. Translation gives CASRKGPSAVNEQFF.

In DNA, the CDR3 is TGCAGTGCTAGTTTACTAGCGCTGGGCAATGAGCAGTACTTC. Translated, it gives CSASLLALGNEQYF. The chain uses TRBV20-1 and TRBJ2-5; 7 bases map to TRBD2. CDR1 is DFQATT, CDR2 SNEGSKA, per germline (reference sequence). The CDR3 has 14 amino acids. Trimming cost V 3 bases and J 11 bases; bases outside gene matches: 15.

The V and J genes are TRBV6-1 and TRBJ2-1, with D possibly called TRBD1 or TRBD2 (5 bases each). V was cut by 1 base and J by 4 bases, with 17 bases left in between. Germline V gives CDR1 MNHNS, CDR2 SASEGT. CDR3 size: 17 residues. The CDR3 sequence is CASSEVRGAEPYNEQFF. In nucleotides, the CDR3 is TGTGCCAGCAGTGAAGTGAGGGGAGCAGAGCCTTACAATGAGCAGTTCTTC.